Listed below are T cell receptor beta chains from one sample, sequenced in a study of blood T cell repertoires in COVID-19. Profiling relied on immunoSEQ multiplex PCR, and the TCRdb table lists in-frame clones only, not all of them. The table lists some 99,000 clones, roughly 80% of them singletons. The source material was peripheral blood. Receptor source: a woman in her fifties or sixties with acute or convalescent COVID-19. CDR3s leave out the opening cysteine and the closing phenylalanine or tryptophan.

>TRBV7-3|TRBJ2-1
ASSVTSGFYNEQF
>TRBV5-1|TRBJ2-5
ASSSLGQVGETQY
>TRBV11-2|TRBJ1-1
ASSLDSSGAGMSTF
>TRBV6-2/TRBV6-3|TRBJ2-7
ASSYSLGLVYYEQY
>TRBV11-2|TRBJ1-5
ASSGGAVFNQPQH
>TRBV19|TRBJ2-3
ASRTSGVDTQY
>TRBV12-3/TRBV12-4|TRBJ2-2
ASTTGNTGELF
>TRBV7-9|TRBJ1-1
ASSPSGQGASEAF
>TRBV7-2|TRBJ2-7
ASSLPWAYEQY
>TRBV30|TRBJ1-5
AWSVLGALGQPQH
>TRBV2|TRBJ1-1
ASRGQGHWEAF
>TRBV19|TRBJ1-2
ASSLDSNYGYT
>TRBV2|TRBJ1-5
ASSPGNSNQPQH
>TRBV5-1|TRBJ2-7
ASSPGPGQSSYEQY
>TRBV21-1|TRBJ2-7
ASSNPFFTRISSYEQY
>TRBV7-2|TRBJ2-5
ASSAQQGRETQY
>TRBV3-1/TRBV3-2|TRBJ2-4
ASSLPINSGTKNIQY
>TRBV11-2|TRBJ2-7
ASSLVRLAGVGEQY
>TRBV19|TRBJ2-6
ASSMRALETNVLT
>TRBV18|TRBJ1-2
ASSPKQGYGYT
>TRBV7-9|TRBJ2-5
ASSLGDRGKEETQY
>TRBV28|TRBJ1-2
ASSFGTFGYGYT
>TRBV18|TRBJ2-1
ASSIGQGALYEQF
>TRBV7-9|TRBJ2-6
ASSLVGGSFSSGANVLT
>TRBV5-4|TRBJ1-2
ASSWSGEDGYT
>TRBV10-3|TRBJ2-5
AISDYLQETQY
>TRBV19|TRBJ2-7
ASSIQPTGNYEQY
>TRBV19|TRBJ1-5
ASRNSRGQGDQPQH
>TRBV7-9|TRBJ2-7
ASSLGTRDEQY
>TRBV28|TRBJ2-7
ASSGDSPLEQY
>TRBV4-3|TRBJ1-1
ASSHPTENTEAF
>TRBV11-2|TRBJ2-7
ASSLVLGTTYEQY
>TRBV23-1|TRBJ2-2
ASSPGGRGYTGELF